These 4 T cell receptor beta chains share one sample of origin, sequenced in a study of blood T cell repertoires in COVID-19. Only in-frame clones appear in the TCRdb table, and some are missing; sequencing was by immunoSEQ multiplex PCR. The table has hundreds of thousands of clones, more than 80% seen once. The sample comprised PBMCs or T cells enriched from blood (not recorded which). The receptor source for this set is a man aged 50-60 years who had been exposed to COVID-19.

This sequence joins TRBV10-1 and TRBJ1-2; D is uncertain. The length of the CDR3 is 14 residues. Germline V gene sequence: CDR1 WNHNN, CDR2 SYGVQD (reference sequence). V was trimmed by 5 bases and J by 0 bases, leaving 10 bases between them. CDR3 residues: CASSPSPANYGYTF. DNA for the CDR3: TGCGCCAGCAGTCCATCCCCAGCTAACTATGGCTACACCTTC.

The chain has TRBV2 and TRBJ1-1; D unresolved. Trimming took off 6 bases at V and 8 bases at J, with 13 bases between the two ends. This CDR3 has 12 amino acids. Germline CDR1 is SNHLY and CDR2 is FYNNEI. CDR3 nucleotides: TGTGCCAGCAGCCGCCGGACGGGGGAAGCTTTCTTT. As protein: CASSRRTGEAFF.

Ten or more counts support this clone. V is TRBV27 and J is TRBJ1-1, with 8 bases that match TRBD1. The CDR3 consists of 12 residues. The V gene end was trimmed by 6 bases and the J gene end by 5 bases; junction bases not matched to a gene: 2. In germline, CDR1 is MNHEY, CDR2 SMNVEV (reference sequence). For the CDR3, the DNA is TGTGCCAGCAGGTACAGGGGGACTGAAGCTTTCTTT. Protein sequence: CASRYRGTEAFF.

The chain is built from TRBV12-3 or TRBV12-4 and TRBJ2-1; D is ambiguous. This CDR3 spans 11 amino acids. V lost 5 bases and J lost 15, with 14 bases in between. The CDR3 here is CASSLRVSRFF. DNA of the CDR3: TGTGCCAGCAGTCTCCGAGTCTCGCGGTTCTTC.